The rows below give T cell receptor beta chains drawn from one sample of a study of glioma-infiltrating T cells. TCRdb processed the multiplex PCR reads anew with MiXCR; each CDR3 protein has one entry. The sample records roughly 100,000 distinct CDR3 sequences, 25% to 35% being singletons. Source material: glioma tissue, nonneoplastic brain tissue, or PBMCs (not recorded which). These receptors all come from a human donor with low-grade glioma or glioblastoma, undergoing nonglioma brain surgery, or in good health (not recorded which). Both conserved end residues are part of each CDR3. The D gene is left open where the match is weak. Expanded clones are given a class, and other clones once, few, many or no size at all.

TRBV4-2,TRBJ1-6,NA,NA,TGTGCCAGCAGCCAGTACTGGACAGTTTCTTCACCCCTCCACTTT,CASSQYWTVSSPLHF
TRBV6-1,TRBJ1-2,NA,TRBD1,TGTGCCGCCAACGACCTGACAGGGCGGAGTAGGAGAGGCTACACCTTC,CAANDLTGRSRRGYTF
TRBV7-3,TRBJ2-3,many,NA,TGTGCCAGCAGTCCGAACGGGGGGCCCACAGATACGCAGTATTTT,CASSPNGGPTDTQYF
TRBV12-3/TRBV12-4,TRBJ2-7,few,NA,TGTGCCAGCAGTTTTTTTCTGGCGTTGGTTGACGAGCAGTACTTC,CASSFFLALVDEQYF
TRBV14,TRBJ2-7,few,TRBD2,TGTGCCAGCTCCCCATACCCGGGAGGCTACGAGCAGTACTTC,CASSPYPGGYEQYF
TRBV18,TRBJ1-3,many,NA,TGTGCCAGCTCACAACGGCACCTCTCTGGAAACACCATATATTTT,CASSQRHLSGNTIYF
TRBV7-9,TRBJ1-1,many,NA,TGTGCCAGCAGCTTTTCACACGGGGGAGCTTTCTTT,CASSFSHGGAFF
TRBV4-2,TRBJ2-5,few,TRBD2,TGTGCCAGCAGCCAAGAGACCCGGGGGGGCCCAGAGACCCAGTACTTC,CASSQETRGGPETQYF
TRBV19,TRBJ2-1,NA,NA,TGTGCCAGTAGTATAATGGGCAATGAGCAGTTCTTC,CASSIMGNEQFF
TRBV7-9,TRBJ2-3,few,TRBD2,TGTGCCAGCAGCTTAGTCAGACTAGCGGGGGGGCTTGGCACAGATACGCAGTATTTT,CASSLVRLAGGLGTDTQYF
TRBV3-1,TRBJ2-2,NA,NA,TGTGCCAGCAGCGTCTCCCCAGCTAACACCGGGGAGCTGTTTTTT,CASSVSPANTGELFF
TRBV11-3,TRBJ2-1,NA,NA,TGTGCCAGCAGCCAGCACAGGGCGAGTCGGGATGAGCAGTTCTTC,CASSQHRASRDEQFF
TRBV29-1,TRBJ2-5,NA,NA,TGCAGCGTGAACAGAATACAAGGGACCCAGTACTTC,CSVNRIQGTQYF
TRBV27,TRBJ2-1,NA,NA,TGTGCCGGCAGTTTAGTGGGGAATGAGCAGTTCTTC,CAGSLVGNEQFF
TRBV28,TRBJ1-1,NA,NA,TGTGCCAGCAGTTTAATGGGGACAAGGAATACTGAAGCTCTCTTT,CASSLMGTRNTEALF
TRBV6-1,TRBJ2-7,many,NA,TGTGCCAGCAGTCCTCTCTATGGTACCTACGAGCAGTACTTC,CASSPLYGTYEQYF
TRBV9,TRBJ2-7,NA,NA,TGTGCCAGCAGCGCCGGGGCGACCAACTACGAGCAGTACTTC,CASSAGATNYEQYF
TRBV2,TRBJ2-3,many,NA,TGTGCCAGCAGTGAAATCCGCACGCAGTATTTT,CASSEIRTQYF
TRBV12-3/TRBV12-4,TRBJ2-5,few,NA,TGTGCCAGCAGTTTATCGGGCGGGACTCGGCAAGAGACCCAGTACTTC,CASSLSGGTRQETQYF
TRBV25-1,TRBJ2-5,many,TRBD1,TGCCCACCTTGGGACAGGGGGCCAGAGACCCAGTACTTC,CPPWDRGPETQYF
TRBV18,TRBJ1-2,many,NA,TGTGCCAGCTCACCACCGGGACACCCGTATGGCTACACCTTC,CASSPPGHPYGYTF
TRBV6-6,TRBJ2-1,NA,TRBD1,TGTGCCAGCAGTATTGCCCTCGAGACAGGGGGGTACTTCTTC,CASSIALETGGYFF
TRBV28,TRBJ1-1,NA,NA,TGTGCCAGCAGTTTTACCGCGGTCGAAGCTTTCTTT,CASSFTAVEAFF
TRBV6-1,TRBJ1-4,many,NA,TGTGCCAGCAGACGACCAACTAATGAAAAACTGTTTTTT,CASRRPTNEKLFF
TRBV7-2,TRBJ2-1,many,NA,TGTGCCAGCAGCTTAGCGCTGGCAGGACGAAGTGAGCAGTTCTTC,CASSLALAGRSEQFF
TRBV5-6,TRBJ2-2,NA,NA,TGTGCCAGCAGCCGGGCGTCGCCCGGGGAGCTGTTTTTT,CASSRASPGELFF
TRBV29-1,TRBJ2-7,many,NA,TGCAGCGCAGGACAAACCTACGAGCAGTACTTC,CSAGQTYEQYF
TRBV20-1,TRBJ2-5,NA,TRBD2,TGCAGTGCTCAATCGACGGGACTAGCGGGGACCAATGGGGAGACCCAGTACTTC,CSAQSTGLAGTNGETQYF
TRBV20-1,TRBJ1-2,many,TRBD1,TGCAGTGCTAGGGCCAGGGGGTACTATGGCTACACCTTC,CSARARGYYGYTF
TRBV18,TRBJ1-2,NA,NA,TGTGCCAGCTCACCACATAAGTCGGATGGCCACACCTTC,CASSPHKSDGHTF
TRBV28,TRBJ2-7,many,NA,TGTGCCAGCAGGGACAACAGATACGAGCAGTACTTC,CASRDNRYEQYF
TRBV29-1,TRBJ1-2,few,NA,TGCAGCGTTGAAGACCCCCCGCTCTATGGCTACACCTTC,CSVEDPPLYGYTF
TRBV6-1,TRBJ1-1,many,NA,TGTGCCAGCAGATGGGTAGCGAACACTGAAGCTTTCTTT,CASRWVANTEAFF
TRBV18,TRBJ2-3,many,NA,TGTGCCAGCTTCAGCAGTTTCACAGATACGCAGTATTTT,CASFSSFTDTQYF
TRBV18,TRBJ2-3,many,TRBD1,TGTGCCAGCTCACTAGGACAGGGACGGACAGATACGCAGTATTTT,CASSLGQGRTDTQYF
TRBV4-2,TRBJ2-7,few,NA,TGTGCCAGCAGCGTGCGTGGATCAGACAGCTCCTACGAGCAGTACTTC,CASSVRGSDSSYEQYF
TRBV6-1,TRBJ2-3,many,NA,TGTGCCAGCAGCTCACAGGCGGATACGCAGTATTTT,CASSSQADTQYF
TRBV4-2,TRBJ1-1,NA,NA,TGTACCAGCAGCCAAATAGGACAGATGAACACTGAAGCTTTCTTT,CTSSQIGQMNTEAFF
TRBV11-2,TRBJ2-5,many,NA,TGTGCCAGCAGCTTAGGCGGCAGGGCAGAGACCCAGTACTTC,CASSLGGRAETQYF
TRBV6-6,TRBJ2-3,many,NA,TGTGCCAGCAGTTACTCAGGCGCAGATACGCAGTATTTT,CASSYSGADTQYF
TRBV7-7,TRBJ2-5,many,NA,TGTGCTAGCAGCTCGGGACCGGGAAGGACCCAGTACTTC,CASSSGPGRTQYF
TRBV4-3,TRBJ1-5,many,NA,TGCGCCAGCAGCCAAGACCTAGGGTTGAAGCCCCAGCATTTT,CASSQDLGLKPQHF
TRBV6-1,TRBJ2-1,many,TRBD2,TGTGCCAGCAGTCTTCAGGGACTAGCGGGTCATGAGCAGTTCTTC,CASSLQGLAGHEQFF
TRBV19,TRBJ2-1,few,NA,TGTGCCAGTAGTTCAACAACTGCCAGCTCCTACAATGAGCAGTTCTTC,CASSSTTASSYNEQFF
TRBV28,TRBJ1-1,many,NA,TGTGCCAGCAGTTTACGTGGGGCCGAGACTGAAGCTTTCTTT,CASSLRGAETEAFF
TRBV29-1,TRBJ2-4,NA,NA,TGCAGCGTCGTTGTGCATGGGAACATTCAGTACTTC,CSVVVHGNIQYF
TRBV6-6,TRBJ2-2,many,NA,TGTGCCAGCAGTTACTCGAGGCAGGCGTGGGAAACCGGGGAGCTGTTTTTT,CASSYSRQAWETGELFF
TRBV6-1,TRBJ1-3,many,NA,TGTGCCAGCAGTGAAATTCGGGGGAAGGAAAACACCATATATTTT,CASSEIRGKENTIYF
TRBV7-2,TRBJ2-7,NA,TRBD2,TGTGCCAGCAGCACACGGACTAGCGGGGGGACCACCTCCTACGAGCAGTACTTC,CASSTRTSGGTTSYEQYF
TRBV5-4,TRBJ1-2,many,NA,TGTGCCAGCAGCTTGGGGGGGACTAACTATGGCTACACCTTC,CASSLGGTNYGYTF
TRBV7-8,TRBJ1-3,many,NA,TGTGCCAGCAGCCTCCGGGGGTCTAGGGAAGGAAACACCATATATTTT,CASSLRGSREGNTIYF
TRBV28,TRBJ2-2,many,NA,TGTGCCAGCAGCGAAACCGGGGAGCTGTTTTTT,CASSETGELFF